This T cell receptor (beta chain) was found in a study of blood T cells in healthy people across ages. Turning to the study itself: With template switching, about one barcoded beta molecule was captured per two T cells. Study results and limitations: The authors considered diversity estimates from one million T cells to be underestimates. Versus aged donors, long-lived donors had higher diversity and more naive CD4+ cells.

CDR3 length: 16 residues. CDR1 MNHEY and CDR2 SMNVEV come from the germline V gene (reference sequence). The authors ran a second PCR of 7 to 11 cycles using a sample-barcoded 5' primer and a J-beta primer mix. TCRdb re-called the 5' RACE reads with MiXCR, one entry per CDR3 protein. The sample shows approximately 800,000 distinct CDR3 sequences, over 45% of them seen only once. Collection of approximately 9.3 milliliters of peripheral blood was performed for each donor. Turning to this clonotype: No antigen is known for it.

This clonotype was sampled from a man aged 25-45 years in good health. The chain joins TRBV27 to TRBJ2-7; 10 bases align to TRBD1. The J call is uncertain, as TRBJ2-5 better fits the DNA end. What was sequenced was blood. CDR3 in DNA: TGTGCCAGCAGTTTATCCCCCGGGACAGGGGTTGAGACCCAGTACTTC. Translating gives CASSLSPGTGVETQYF.